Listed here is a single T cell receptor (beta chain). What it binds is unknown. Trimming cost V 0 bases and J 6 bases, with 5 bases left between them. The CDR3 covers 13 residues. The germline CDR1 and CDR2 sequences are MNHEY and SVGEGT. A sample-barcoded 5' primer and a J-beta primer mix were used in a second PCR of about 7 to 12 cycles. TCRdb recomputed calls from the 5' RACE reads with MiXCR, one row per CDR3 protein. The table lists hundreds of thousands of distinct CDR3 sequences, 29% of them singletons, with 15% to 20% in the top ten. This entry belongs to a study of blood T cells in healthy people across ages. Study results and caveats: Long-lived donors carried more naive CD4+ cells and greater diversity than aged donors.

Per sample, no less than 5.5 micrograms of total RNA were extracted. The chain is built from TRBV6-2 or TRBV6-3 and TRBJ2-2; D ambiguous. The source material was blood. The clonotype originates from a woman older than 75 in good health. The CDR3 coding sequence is TGTGCCAGCAGTTACTCGACGGCCGGGGAGCTGTTTTTT. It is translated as CASSYSTAGELFF.